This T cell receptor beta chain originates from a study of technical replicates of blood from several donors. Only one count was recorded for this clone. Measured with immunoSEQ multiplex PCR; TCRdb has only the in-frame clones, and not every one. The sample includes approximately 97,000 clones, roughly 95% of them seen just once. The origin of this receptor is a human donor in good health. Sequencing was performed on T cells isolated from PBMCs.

CDR3 residues: CASSQDGGKLFF. The DNA of the CDR3 is TGCGCCAGCAGCCAGGACGGGGGGAAACTGTTTTTT. The V and J genes are TRBV4-3 and TRBJ1-4; TRBD1 might be the D (5 bases). Germline V gene lookup returns CDR1 LGHNA and CDR2 YSLEER. The V end was cut by 3 bases, the J end by 11 bases, with 10 bases between. The CDR3 covers 12 residues.